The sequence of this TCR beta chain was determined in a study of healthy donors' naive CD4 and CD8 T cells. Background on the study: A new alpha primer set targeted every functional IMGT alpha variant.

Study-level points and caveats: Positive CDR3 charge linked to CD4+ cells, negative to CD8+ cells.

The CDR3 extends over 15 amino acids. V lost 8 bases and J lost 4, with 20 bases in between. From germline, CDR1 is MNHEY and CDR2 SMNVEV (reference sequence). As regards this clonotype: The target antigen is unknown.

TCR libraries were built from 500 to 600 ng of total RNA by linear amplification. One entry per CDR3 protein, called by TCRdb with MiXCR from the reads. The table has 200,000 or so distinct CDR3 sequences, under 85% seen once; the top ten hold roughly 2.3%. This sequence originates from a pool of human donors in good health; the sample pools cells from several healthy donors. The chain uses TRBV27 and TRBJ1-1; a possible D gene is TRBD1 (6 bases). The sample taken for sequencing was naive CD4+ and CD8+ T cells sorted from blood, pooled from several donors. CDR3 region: CASRVSGAVSTEAFF. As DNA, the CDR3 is TGTGCCAGCCGGGTCTCGGGGGCCGTCTCCACTGAAGCTTTCTTT.